The 21 T cell receptor beta chains given below trace back to one sample, sequenced in a study of blood T cells in healthy people across ages. A second about 7 to 12 cycle PCR used barcoded and J-beta primers. One entry per CDR3 protein, called by TCRdb with MiXCR from the 5' RACE reads. The sample includes fewer than 2 million distinct CDR3 sequences, about two fifths of them seen just once. Specimen: blood. Receptor source: a human donor in good health.

The chain is built from TRBV29-1 and TRBJ1-1; D unclear. V lost 1 base and J 1 base, leaving 4 bases between the germline ends. The germline V gene has CDR1 SQVTM and CDR2 ANQGSEA. This CDR3 has 12 residues. The CDR3 loop is CSVEVQNTEAFF. The CDR3 DNA is TGCAGCGTTGAAGTTCAGAACACTGAAGCTTTCTTT.

This chain joins TRBV7-2 and TRBJ2-1; the D gene is possibly TRBD1 (6 bases). Germline values: CDR1 SGHTA, CDR2 FQGNSA. V lost 4 bases and J 8 bases, leaving 18 bases between the germline ends. The CDR3 is 15 amino acids. This CDR3 reads CASSSGQRSRDEQFF. DNA for the CDR3: TGTGCCAGCAGCTCAGGACAGAGGAGTAGAGATGAGCAGTTCTTC.

V usage is TRBV7-3 and J usage is TRBJ1-2, with a tentative D call TRBD1 (6 bases). The CDR3 consists of 13 residues. The V end lost 3 bases, the J end lost 7 bases, and 12 bases lay between the germline ends. Looked up from germline, CDR1 is SGHTA and CDR2 is FQGTGA. CDR3: CASSFSEGGGYTF. CDR3 in DNA: TGTGCCAGCAGCTTTTCAGAGGGGGGTGGCTACACCTTC.

This clonotype was found a few times. V and J are TRBV7-2 and TRBJ1-1; possible D gene TRBD1, 5 bases. Germline V lookup: CDR1 SGHTA, CDR2 FQGNSA. V was trimmed by 5 bases and J by 6 bases, leaving 13 bases between them. The CDR3 totals 13 residues. This CDR3 reads CASSPYQGSEAFF. CDR3 coding DNA: TGTGCCAGCAGCCCCTATCAGGGATCTGAAGCTTTCTTT.

This chain joins TRBV29-1 and TRBJ2-7, with 7 bases that match TRBD1. The CDR3 is 14 amino acids. Per germline, CDR1 SQVTM and CDR2 ANQGSEA. J was trimmed by 5 bases and V by 7 bases; bases with no gene match: 14. CDR3 bases: TGCAGCGCCGGACAGGTCTTAAGCGCCCACGAGCAGTACTTC. Its protein product is CSAGQVLSAHEQYF.

The chain combines TRBV5-6 with TRBJ2-4, with 8 bases lining up with TRBD1. Germline values: CDR1 SGHDT, CDR2 YYEEEE. The CDR3 covers 13 residues. V was clipped by 4 bases and J by 13 bases; unmatched bases: 10. In DNA form, the CDR3 reads TGTGCCAGCAGCCCCGGGACAGGTGTCGGGCAGTACTTC. It codes for CASSPGTGVGQYF.

This clonotype was observed a few times. The J gene is TRBJ1-2, the V gene TRBV4-3; TRBD1 matches 11 bases. The CDR3 sequence is 15 residues long. The J segment lost 8 bases and the V segment lost 5 bases, leaving 10 bases of the junction unmatched. Germline V gene lookup returns CDR1 LGHNA and CDR2 YSLEER. CDR3 amino acids: CASSKRDRGTSGYTF. The CDR3 nucleotides are TGCGCCAGCAGCAAGAGGGACAGGGGGACGAGCGGCTACACCTTC.

This clonotype appeared a few times. This CDR3 is missing its conserved last phenylalanine or tryptophan, likely due to a read error. This chain uses TRBV7-8 with TRBJ1-2; D might be TRBD1 (6 bases). Trimming stripped 8 bases from V and 5 bases from J, with 15 bases between. The length of the CDR3 is 13 residues. CDR1 SGHVS and CDR2 FQNEAQ come from the germline V gene. The CDR3 coding sequence is TGTGCCAGCGGGTTGGGGGGGCATTATGGCTACACCTTA. Encoded protein: CASGLGGHYGYTL.

This clonotype was counted a few times. J is TRBJ2-1 and V is TRBV15; 12 positions agree with TRBD2. CDR1 and CDR2 (germline): LNHNV, YYDKDF (reference sequence). The CDR3 runs to 15 residues. Unmatched junction bases numbered 4, after V lost 2 bases and J lost 8 bases. The CDR3 nucleotides read TGTGCCACCAGCAGACTAGCGGGGGGGCTTGATGAGCAGTTCTTC. Protein product: CATSRLAGGLDEQFF.

On this clonotype itself: Germline and junction disagree at one end, which may indicate a read error. The chain joins TRBV11-2 to TRBJ2-1, with D tentatively TRBD1 or TRBD2 (5 bases each). The CDR3 runs 13 residues. Germline V gives CDR1 SGHAT, CDR2 FQNNGV. The CDR3 region is CANSLGAYNEQFF. The CDR3 region has the DNA TGTGCCAACAGCTTGGGGGCCTACAATGAGCAGTTCTTC.

The chain joins TRBV11-3 to TRBJ1-2; 7 positions match TRBD1. After removal of 3 bases from V and 12 bases from J, the junction contained 10 bases not matched to a gene. This CDR3 region has 13 residues. CDR1 is SGHNT, CDR2 YENEEA, per germline. This chain's CDR3 is CASSFGTAYGNTF. CDR3 nucleotide sequence: TGTGCCAGCAGCTTCGGGACAGCTTACGGCAACACCTTC. Full variable domain (outside the CDR3, taken from reference TRBV11-3 and TRBJ1-2): EAGVVQSPRYKIIEKKQPVAFWCNPISGHNTLYWYLQNLGQGPELLIRYENEEAVDDSQLPKDRFSAERLKGVDSTLKIQPAELGDSAVYLCASSFGTAYGNTFGSGTRLTVV.

This sequence joins TRBV11-3 and TRBJ1-2; TRBD1 matches at 9 bases. The CDR3 runs to 17 residues. Germline loops: CDR1 SGHNT, CDR2 YENEEA. V lost 5 bases to trimming and J lost 6 bases; unmatched junction nucleotides: 16. The CDR3 reads CASSPVPGQGSLHGYTF. CDR3 bases: TGTGCCAGCAGCCCCGTCCCGGGACAGGGTAGTTTGCATGGCTACACCTTC.

The chain employs TRBV5-1 and TRBJ2-3, with TRBD1 matching over 7 bases. With V trimmed by 3 bases and J by 8 bases, 9 bases remained unmatched. Per germline, CDR1 SGHRS and CDR2 YFSETQ. The CDR3 is made up of 14 amino acids. CDR3 residues: CASSSGTAPGTQYF. The DNA for the CDR3 is TGCGCCAGCAGCTCTGGGACAGCCCCGGGTACGCAGTATTTT. Looking up the rest from reference TRBV5-1 and TRBJ2-3 gives the full variable domain: KAGVTQTPRYLIKTRGQQVTLSCSPISGHRSVSWYQQTPGQGLQFLFEYFSETQRNKGNFPGRFSGRQFSNSRSEMNVSTLELGDSALYLCASSSGTAPGTQYFGPGTRLTVL.

The rearrangement links TRBV7-2 to TRBJ1-2; D is uncertain. The V end lost 5 bases, the J end lost 1 base, and 17 bases lay between the germline ends. CDR1 SGHTA and CDR2 FQGNSA come from the germline V gene. The CDR3 has 16 amino acids. The CDR3 bases are TGTGCCAGCAGCCCCCGGGCTTCGGGAATTAACTATGGCTACACCTTC. Amino acid sequence: CASSPRASGINYGYTF.

This clonotype was seen more than once but under ten times. The rearrangement joins TRBV5-1 to TRBJ1-4, with D possibly TRBD1 on 5 matching bases. This CDR3 is 11 amino acids long. The V gene's germline CDR1 is SGHRS and CDR2 YFSETQ. Trimming took 0 bases from V and 12 from J, leaving 6 bases between them. The CDR3 coding sequence is TGCGCCAGCAGCTTGGCGGGGCAACTGTTTTTT. This translates into CASSLAGQLFF.

The chain uses TRBV28 and TRBJ2-7; D uncertain. This CDR3 comprises 15 residues. V gave up 5 bases and J gave up 3 bases, with 17 bases separating them. CDR1 and CDR2 (germline): MDHEN, SYDVKM. DNA of the CDR3: TGTGCCAGCAGTCCGTCTAGGGAAGCCAGCTACGAGCAGTACTTC. Amino acid sequence: CASSPSREASYEQYF.

This chain connects TRBV4-3 to TRBJ1-6; D is undetermined. Trimming shortened V by 4 bases and J by 4 bases, and 8 bases separated the two germline ends. Germline V gene lookup returns CDR1 LGHNA and CDR2 YSLEER. This CDR3 has 14 residues. The CDR3 loop reads CASSLRGYNSPLHF. The CDR3, as DNA: TGCGCCAGCAGCCTTCGCGGGTATAATTCACCCCTCCACTTT.

This clonotype was recorded many times. The chain carries TRBV24-1 and TRBJ2-1; 7 bases match TRBD1. Germline values: CDR1 KGHDR, CDR2 SFDVKD. Trimming cost V 10 bases and J 7 bases; bases outside gene matches: 9. The CDR3 is 13 residues long. The CDR3 nucleotides are TGTGCCACGGGGAAGGGGGCAGTAAATGAGCAGTTCTTC. Encoded protein: CATGKGAVNEQFF.

In its sample, this clonotype was seen a few times. The CDR3 DNA is TGCAGTGCAAATACCTTGGGTAGCGGGGGGCCCGACTCCTACAATGAGCAGTTCTTC. It is translated as CSANTLGSGGPDSYNEQFF. J is TRBJ2-1 and V is TRBV20-1, with 10 positions matching TRBD2. From germline, CDR1 is DFQATT and CDR2 SNEGSKA (reference sequence). V was pared by 6 bases and J by 0 bases, with 17 bases of the junction left unmatched. This CDR3 contains 19 residues.

The chain uses TRBV5-1 and TRBJ2-1, with 7 bases that match TRBD2. The germline CDR1 and CDR2 sequences are SGHRS and YFSETQ. This CDR3 region has 14 residues. With 3 bases clipped from V and 8 bases from J, the junction kept 8 bases outside the gene matches. This CDR3 reads CASSWKTSEHEQFF. CDR3 bases: TGCGCCAGCAGCTGGAAAACTAGCGAACATGAGCAGTTCTTC.

J is TRBJ1-1 and V is TRBV20-1; D not certain. Germline V gives CDR1 DFQATT, CDR2 SNEGSKA (reference sequence). The CDR3 is 14 amino acids. Trimming removed 4 bases from V and 0 bases from J, with 12 bases in between. Here the CDR3 DNA reads TGCAGTGCTAATTGCGGCAACATGAACACTGAAGCTTTCTTT. Amino acids: CSANCGNMNTEAFF.